This entry lists 14 T cell receptor beta chains sequenced from one sample in a study of OX40 agonist ivuxolimab in advanced cancers. This table comes from immunoSEQ multiplex PCR, and its TCRdb copy is limited to in-frame clones, with some not included. This sample has approximately 100,000 clones; approximately 86% occur once, and the top ten carry 3% to 4.5%. The sample consisted of CD4+ or CD8+ T cells sorted from blood, taken in a trial of the OX40 agonist ivuxolimab. The receptors derive from an adult with an advanced solid tumor such as melanoma, head and neck, liver or kidney cancer.

This rearrangement joins TRBV25-1 to TRBJ1-4; D is uncertain. V shed 5 bases and J shed 5 bases, with 9 bases lying between them. Germline CDR1 MGHDK, CDR2 SYGVNS. There are 13 residues in the CDR3. The CDR3 loop reads CASSQEVNEKLFF. The CDR3, as DNA: TGTGCCAGCAGTCAGGAGGTAAATGAAAAACTGTTTTTT.

The chain uses TRBV11-3 and TRBJ1-1, with TRBD1 as a possible D gene (5 bases). Germline loops: CDR1 SGHNT, CDR2 YENEEA. This CDR3 comprises 13 residues. V lost 2 bases and J 1 base, leaving 5 bases between the germline ends. The CDR3 DNA follows: TGTGCCAGCAGCTTAAGGGGGAACACTGAAGCTTTCTTT. The encoded protein is CASSLRGNTEAFF.

V is TRBV5-4 and J is TRBJ2-7; 10 bases agree with TRBD1. The germline CDR1 and CDR2 sequences are SGHNT and YYREEE (reference sequence). J was trimmed by 5 bases and V by 0 bases; bases with no gene match: 5. The CDR3 length is 15 residues. The CDR3 nucleotides are TGTGCCAGCAGCTTGGCGGGACAGGGGACGGACGAGCAGTACTTC. Amino acids: CASSLAGQGTDEQYF. The full variable domain, in which reference TRBV5-4 and TRBJ2-7 provide the parts outside the CDR3, is ETGVTQSPTHLIKTRGQQVTLRCSSQSGHNTVSWYQQALGQGPQFIFQYYREEENGRGNFPPRFSGLQFPNYSSELNVNALELDDSALYLCASSLAGQGTDEQYFGPGTRLTVT.

The chain carries TRBV10-1 and TRBJ2-3, with D possibly being TRBD1 or TRBD2 (5 bases each). The CDR3 extends over 20 amino acids. The germline V gene has CDR1 WNHNN and CDR2 SYGVQD (reference sequence). V dropped 7 bases and J dropped 5 bases, with 34 bases sitting between them. CDR3 in amino acids: CASIKPLRGRAGGLGDTQYF. In nucleotides, the CDR3 is TGCGCCAGCATTAAACCTCTGAGGGGCAGGGCCGGCGGATTAGGAGATACGCAGTATTTT.

This chain joins TRBV5-4 and TRBJ2-5, with D possibly TRBD1 on 6 matching bases. Germline loops: CDR1 SGHNT, CDR2 YYREEE (reference sequence). CDR3 length: 16 residues. Trimming removed 4 bases at V and 4 bases at J, with 20 bases between. The CDR3: CASSLRPGVLLETQYF. The CDR3 nucleotides read TGTGCCAGCAGCCTGAGGCCAGGGGTATTGTTAGAGACCCAGTACTTC.

This clone was recorded once. This chain joins TRBV28 and TRBJ2-5, with a tentative D call TRBD1 (5 bases). Between the trimmed V and J ends, which lost 1 base and 2 bases, there was a span of 14 bases. The CDR3 totals 16 residues. From germline, CDR1 is MDHEN and CDR2 SYDVKM. The CDR3 reads CASSLYQGRWQETQYF. In DNA, the CDR3 is TGTGCCAGCAGTTTATACCAGGGTCGATGGCAAGAGACCCAGTACTTC.

The chain combines TRBV6-4 with TRBJ2-3; 7 nucleotides match TRBD1. Trimming at V came to 2 bases and at J to 2 bases, leaving 1 base not matched to a gene. CDR1 MRHNA and CDR2 SNTAGT come from the germline V gene. The CDR3 has 14 residues. Written as DNA, the CDR3 is TGTGCCAGCAGTGACGGGACAGACACAGATACGCAGTATTTT. Translating gives CASSDGTDTDTQYF.

The chain carries TRBV28 and TRBJ1-5; TRBD1 agrees at 8 bases. This CDR3 has 17 amino acids. Germline assignment: CDR1 MDHEN and CDR2 SYDVKM. The V segment lost 4 bases and the J segment 4 bases; nucleotides outside the gene matches: 12. The CDR3 nucleotides are TGTGCCAGCAGTTCGCCTTCTGTGAGACAGGGGAATCAGCCCCAGCATTTT. Residues: CASSSPSVRQGNQPQHF.

The rearrangement uses TRBV5-6 and TRBJ1-4, with D uncertain. The CDR3 extends over 15 amino acids. V was clipped by 4 bases and J by 0 bases, with 10 bases between them. Germline values: CDR1 SGHDT, CDR2 YYEEEE. The CDR3 DNA reads TGTGCCAGCAGCCGGCTCCTTGCAACTAATGAAAAACTGTTTTTT. Encoded protein: CASSRLLATNEKLFF.

The gene calls are TRBV28 and TRBJ1-3; maybe TRBD1 (6 bases). Germline lookup yields CDR1 MDHEN and CDR2 SYDVKM. The length of the CDR3 is 14 residues. Trimming shortened V by 6 bases and J by 0 bases, and 9 bases separated the two germline ends. CDR3 sequence reads: CASRGGGSGNTIYF. DNA of the CDR3: TGTGCCAGCAGGGGAGGGGGCTCTGGAAACACCATATATTTT.

The chain recombines TRBV25-1 with TRBJ2-2; TRBD1 matches 7 bases. Losses at the gene ends were 5 bases for V and 0 bases for J; bases not matched to a gene: 6. This CDR3 has 16 amino acids. CDR1 and CDR2 (germline): MGHDK, SYGVNS. CDR3 nucleotide sequence: TGTGCCAGCAGTATACAACAGGGGTCGAACACCGGGGAGCTGTTTTTT. It codes for CASSIQQGSNTGELFF.

The rearrangement joins TRBV7-3 to TRBJ1-1; D might be TRBD1 (5 bases). The CDR3 spans 15 residues. Germline-derived CDR1 and CDR2 are SGHTA and FQGTGA. The V and J ends lost 2 bases and 2 bases respectively, with 12 bases between them. The CDR3 DNA follows: TGTGCCAGCAGCTTAGAGGGCAGGGCTAACACTGAAGCTTTCTTT. Protein: CASSLEGRANTEAFF.

This chain connects TRBV28 to TRBJ1-5, with TRBD1 matching over 7 bases. Germline CDR1 MDHEN, CDR2 SYDVKM. V lost 5 bases to trimming and J lost 5 bases; unmatched junction nucleotides: 6. The CDR3 runs 14 residues. The CDR3 DNA follows: TGTGCCAGCAGTGACAGGGAGGAAGATCAGCCCCAGCATTTT. This encodes CASSDREEDQPQHF.

CDR3 protein: CASSPGTSGRAGEFF. The CDR3 bases are TGTGCCAGCAGTCCGGGGACTAGCGGGAGGGCCGGTGAGTTCTTC. This rearrangement joins TRBV27 to TRBJ2-1; the match to TRBD2 covers 16 bases. The CDR3 has 15 residues. Germline V gives CDR1 MNHEY, CDR2 SMNVEV (reference sequence). J lost 14 bases, V lost 5 bases, and 9 bases had no gene match.